This T cell receptor (beta chain) originates from a study of PD-L1 blockade in urothelial cancer. Germline V gene data show CDR1 as MNHEY and CDR2 as SMNVEV (reference sequence). V dropped 4 bases and J dropped 0; count of bases not matched to a gene: 3. This CDR3 has 14 amino acids. As to time point: pretreatment peripheral blood. Patients were living with locally advanced or metastatic urothelial carcinoma. Repertoires were generated with immunoSEQ multiplex PCR, while TCRdb's copy carries only in-frame clones and drops some. Found here are some 38,000 clones, around four fifths of them singletons; the top ten hold around 15%.

The gene calls are TRBV27 and TRBJ2-7; TRBD1 agrees at 7 bases. The origin of this receptor is a man older than 75 with urothelial cancer. The material was PBMCs, obtained around atezolizumab (anti-PD-L1) treatment. The CDR3 region is CASSWGQPSYEQYF. The CDR3 DNA follows: TGTGCCAGCAGTTGGGGACAGCCCTCCTACGAGCAGTACTTC.